Listed below are T cell receptor beta chains from one sample, sequenced in a study of T cell repertoires in cytomegalovirus infection. TCRdb re-analysed the reads in MiXCR, keeping a single row per CDR3 protein. The table includes roughly 640,000 distinct CDR3 sequences, more than 20% detected once. The sequenced sample consisted of CD8+ T cells from PBMCs. Receptors originate from a human donor in good health (CMV status not recorded). Some clones in this sample may be carry-over from other donors' samples. The conserved cysteine and the conserved F or W are not part of the CDR3 here.

ASSLVGAPTDTQY | TRBJ2-3 | TRBV6-4
ASSPFRGAGTEAF | TRBJ1-1 | TRBV6-2/TRBV6-3
ASSLSVQETQY | TRBJ2-5 | TRBV7-6
ASSLLGPNEKLF | TRBJ1-4 | TRBV7-9
ASSTADSLYGYT | TRBJ1-2 | TRBV12-3/TRBV12-4
ASSLNAGQETQY | TRBJ2-5 | TRBV7-9
AGEGPGNTEAF | TRBJ1-1 | TRBV2
SAKYLSGNTIY | TRBJ1-3 | TRBV20-1
ASSPRGGTDTQY | TRBJ2-3 | TRBV7-6
ASSYPGLSSYEQY | TRBJ2-7 | TRBV7-9
ASSPGASGRISSYNEQF | TRBJ2-1 | TRBV14
AIRTTPGPAYEQY | TRBJ2-7 | TRBV10-3
ASSQDHWRSDNSPLH | TRBJ1-6 | TRBV14
ASSLEGLNQPQH | TRBJ1-5 | TRBV28
ASTETTYNEQF | TRBJ2-1 | TRBV27
ASIKSGGVYNEQF | TRBJ2-1 | TRBV27
AISETRGGDNEQF | TRBJ2-1 | TRBV10-3
ASSLGTGFHQETQY | TRBJ2-5 | TRBV7-9
ASSLAFLGTYNEQF | TRBJ2-1 | TRBV7-6
ASSLDTGANYGYT | TRBJ1-2 | TRBV5-1
ANSSELQANQPQH | TRBJ1-5 | TRBV7-9
ASSSPGRAPEQF | TRBJ2-1 | TRBV7-9
ASSLGAMVFQETQY | TRBJ2-5 | TRBV5-6
ARDSNTGELF | TRBJ2-2 | TRBV2
ASSSIQGTGELF | TRBJ2-2 | TRBV7-6
ASSSGPYYEQY | TRBJ2-7 | TRBV27
ASSQGDMEAF | TRBJ1-1 | TRBV4-3
ASSPPPGLAGANEQF | TRBJ2-1 | TRBV28
ASSYDNYEQF | TRBJ2-1 | TRBV6-2/TRBV6-3
ASSMGQYNEQF | TRBJ2-1 | TRBV5-4
ASSARGRWVEAF | TRBJ1-1 | TRBV7-9
VRSGANVLT | TRBJ2-6 | TRBV28
ASSSQTAPNTGELF | TRBJ2-2 | TRBV7-9
ASSGLPGQGPAAPMNTEAF | TRBJ1-1 | TRBV14
ASSPGRQGAADRLA | TRBJ1-6 | TRBV28
ASSPDRGRYGYT | TRBJ1-2 | TRBV7-6
ASSYSQHNERF | TRBJ2-1 | TRBV6-2/TRBV6-3
ASSLSGTVHNEQF | TRBJ2-1 | TRBV28
ASSLTMNTEAF | TRBJ1-1 | TRBV6-6
SAETVGGNTEAF | TRBJ1-1 | TRBV20-1